This TCR beta chain comes out of a study of CD8 T cells in ankylosing spondylitis. General study results and limits: What seemed typical of ankylosing spondylitis blood was a TCR beta motif built from several highly homologous variants.

CDR3 length equals 12 residues. Germline lookup yields CDR1 SEHNR and CDR2 FQNEAQ (reference sequence). Turning to this clonotype: Its target is not known. The germline gene is not matched at one end of the junction; a read error may be the cause.

Quantitative 5'-RACE was performed with molecular barcodes, and it yielded the TCR beta libraries. Each CDR3 protein gets one entry after TCRdb re-called the 5' RACE reads with MiXCR. Of about 360,000 distinct CDR3 sequences in the sample, approximately 22% were seen once. This rearrangement joins TRBV7-9 to TRBJ2-5; D uncertain. This receptor was taken from a male donor with ankylosing spondylitis or in good health (not recorded which). Input material: blood, either unsorted or a sorted T cell fraction (not recorded which). CDR3 coding DNA: TGTGCCAGCAGCCAGTACCAGGAGACCCAGTACTTC. Its protein product is CASSQYQETQYF. The full variable domain, completed using reference TRBV7-9 and TRBJ2-5, is DTGVSQNPRHKITKRGQNVTFRCDPISEHNRLYWYRQTLGQGPEFLTYFQNEAQLEKSRLLSDRFSAERPKGSFSTLEIQRTEQGDSAMYLCASSQYQETQYFGPGTRLLVL.